This TCR beta chain was sequenced during a study of T cell responses to AZD1222 COVID-19 vaccine. For the study at large: Second-dose schedules of about 4 or about 12 weeks were combined.

The assay was immunoSEQ multiplex PCR, and TCRdb's table has in-frame clones only and misses some. The data contain around 180,000 clones, roughly nine tenths of them singletons. Notes on this clone: The antigen is not known.

Whole-study results and caveats: After two AZD1222 doses, spike-specific TCR breadth and depth rose versus day 0. Repertoire sampling happened only post peak T cell response.

The CDR3 has 16 amino acids. Trimming shortened V by 2 bases and J by 0 bases, and 13 bases separated the two germline ends. Germline V gives CDR1 SGHRS, CDR2 YFSETQ. This chain links TRBV5-1 with TRBJ2-3, with a possible D match to TRBD1 (5 bases). The source was peripheral blood, collected on day 0 of AZD1222 vaccination. The clonotype originates from an adult in good health. CDR3 sequence reads: CASSFIQAASTDTQYF. CDR3 nucleotide sequence: TGCGCCAGCAGCTTTATACAGGCCGCTAGCACAGATACGCAGTATTTT.